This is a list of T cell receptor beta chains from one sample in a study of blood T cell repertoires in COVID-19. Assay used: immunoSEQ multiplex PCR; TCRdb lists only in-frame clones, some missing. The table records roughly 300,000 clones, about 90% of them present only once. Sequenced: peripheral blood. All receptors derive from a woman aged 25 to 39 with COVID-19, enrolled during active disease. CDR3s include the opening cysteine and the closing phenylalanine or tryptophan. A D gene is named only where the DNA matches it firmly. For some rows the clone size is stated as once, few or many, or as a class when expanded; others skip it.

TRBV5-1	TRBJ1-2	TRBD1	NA	CASSSGQGGYGYTF	TGCGCCAGCAGCTCGGGACAGGGTGGCTATGGCTACACCTTC
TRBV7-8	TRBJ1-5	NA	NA	CASSLPGGGNQPQHF	TGTGCCAGCAGCTTACCGGGGGGGGGCAATCAGCCCCAGCATTTT
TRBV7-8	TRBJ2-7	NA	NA	CASSLGGGPAYEQYF	TGTGCCAGCAGCTTAGGGGGGGGGCCCGCCTACGAGCAGTACTTC
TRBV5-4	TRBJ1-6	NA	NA	CASSLAVSPSSYNSPLHF	TGTGCCAGCAGCTTGGCCGTGAGCCCGAGCTCCTATAATTCACCCCTCCACTTT
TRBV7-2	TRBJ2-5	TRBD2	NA	CASSLSGAGETQYF	TGTGCCAGCAGCTTGAGCGGGGCGGGGGAGACCCAGTACTTC
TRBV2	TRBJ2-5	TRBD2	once	CASSEGLAEGTQYF	TGTGCCAGCAGTGAAGGGCTAGCGGAGGGGACCCAGTACTTC
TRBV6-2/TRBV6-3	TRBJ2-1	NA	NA	CASSLYNEQFF	TGTGCCAGCAGTCTCTACAATGAGCAGTTCTTC
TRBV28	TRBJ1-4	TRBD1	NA	CASSSPYRGLREKLFF	TGTGCCAGCAGTTCACCCTACAGGGGGCTTAGGGAAAAACTGTTTTTT
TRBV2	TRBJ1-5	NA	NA	CASSEGWQGGQPQHF	TGTGCCAGCAGTGAAGGGTGGCAGGGAGGTCAGCCCCAGCATTTT
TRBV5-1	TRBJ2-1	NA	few	CASSLAVGARDEQFF	TGCGCCAGCAGCTTGGCCGTAGGGGCACGCGATGAGCAGTTCTTC
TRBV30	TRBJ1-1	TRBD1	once	CAWTKKGQDPTEAFF	TGTGCCTGGACCAAAAAGGGACAGGACCCAACCGAAGCTTTCTTT
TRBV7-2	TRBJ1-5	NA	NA	CASSFSGHSDQPQHF	TGTGCCAGCAGCTTCTCAGGACATTCCGATCAGCCCCAGCATTTT
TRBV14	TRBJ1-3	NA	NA	CASSQGGNGRIAGNTIYF	TGTGCCAGCAGCCAAGGAGGGAACGGACGTATAGCTGGAAACACCATATATTTT
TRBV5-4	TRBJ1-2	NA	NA	CASSLDTYGYTF	TGTGCCAGCAGCTTGGACACCTATGGCTACACCTTC
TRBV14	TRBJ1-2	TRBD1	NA	CASSRQGVGGYTF	TGTGCCAGCAGCCGACAGGGAGTAGGAGGCTACACCTTC
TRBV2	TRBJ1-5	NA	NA	CASSEYDTGNQHF	TGTGCCAGCAGTGAGTACGACACCGGTAACCAGCATTTT
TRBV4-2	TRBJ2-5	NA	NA	CASSQGNGGGAEETQYF	TGTGCCAGCAGCCAAGGAAATGGAGGCGGCGCGGAAGAGACCCAGTACTTC
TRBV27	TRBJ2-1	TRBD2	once	CASSLLAGVYNEQFF	TGTGCCAGCAGTTTACTAGCGGGAGTTTACAATGAGCAGTTCTTC
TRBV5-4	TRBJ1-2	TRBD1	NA	CASSSPDRGSYGYTF	TGTGCCAGCAGCTCGCCCGACAGGGGGAGCTATGGCTACACCTTC
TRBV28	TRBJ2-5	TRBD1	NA	CASLGSRGLLETQYF	TGTGCCAGTCTGGGATCCAGGGGGCTTTTGGAGACCCAGTACTTC
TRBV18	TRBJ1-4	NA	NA	CASSPSANEKLFF	TGTGCCAGCTCACCATCCGCTAATGAAAAACTGTTTTTT
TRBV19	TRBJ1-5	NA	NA	CASKKGVSNQPQHF	TGTGCCAGTAAGAAGGGAGTTTCCAATCAGCCCCAGCATTTT
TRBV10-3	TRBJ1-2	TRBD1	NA	CAMGQGAYGYTF	TGTGCCATGGGACAGGGTGCCTATGGCTACACCTTC
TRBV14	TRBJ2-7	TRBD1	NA	CASSQGAIRTGYEQYF	TGTGCCAGCAGCCAAGGGGCAATTAGGACAGGTTACGAGCAGTACTTC
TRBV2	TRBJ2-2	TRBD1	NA	CASSEDRGQSGELFF	TGTGCCAGCAGTGAGGACAGGGGGCAAAGCGGGGAGCTGTTTTTT
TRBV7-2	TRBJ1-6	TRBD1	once	CASSQGQPHSPLHF	TGTGCCAGCAGCCAGGGACAGCCACATTCACCCCTCCACTTT
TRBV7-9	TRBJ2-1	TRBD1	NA	CASSQRVRGTGNNEQFF	TGTGCCAGCTCCCAACGCGTCCGAGGGACAGGCAACAATGAGCAGTTCTTC
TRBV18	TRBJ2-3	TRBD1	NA	CASSLRQGGTDTQYF	TGTGCCAGCTCACTCAGACAGGGCGGAACAGATACGCAGTATTTT
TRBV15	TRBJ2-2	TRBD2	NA	CATSLAGGNTGELFF	TGTGCCACCAGCCTAGCGGGGGGTAACACCGGGGAGCTGTTTTTT
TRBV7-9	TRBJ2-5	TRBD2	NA	CASSPGSGGAGETQYF	TGTGCCAGCAGCCCAGGTAGCGGGGGGGCCGGAGAGACCCAGTACTTC
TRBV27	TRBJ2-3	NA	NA	CASSYQPQSPSTDTQYF	TGTGCCAGCAGTTACCAACCACAGTCGCCTAGCACAGATACGCAGTATTTT
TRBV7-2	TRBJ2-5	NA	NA	CASSLGGRLQETQYF	TGTGCCAGCAGCTTGGGGGGTAGACTACAAGAGACCCAGTACTTC
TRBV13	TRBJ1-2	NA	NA	CASSNPGRANYGYTF	TGTGCCAGCAGCAACCCGGGGAGAGCTAACTATGGCTACACCTTC
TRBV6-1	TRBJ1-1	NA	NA	CASSELIEIRVRTYTEAFF	TGTGCCAGCAGTGAACTAATTGAAATCCGAGTCCGAACCTACACTGAAGCTTTCTTT
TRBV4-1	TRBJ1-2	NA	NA	CASSQGIRTTYGYTF	TGCGCCAGCAGCCAAGGGATACGGACTACTTATGGCTACACCTTC
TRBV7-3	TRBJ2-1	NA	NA	CASSLSRARNEQFF	TGTGCCAGCAGCTTATCGCGGGCTAGGAATGAGCAGTTCTTC
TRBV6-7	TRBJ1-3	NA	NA	CASSYHSGWGVGNTIYF	TGTGCCAGCAGTTACCACTCCGGTTGGGGGGTTGGGAACACCATATATTTT
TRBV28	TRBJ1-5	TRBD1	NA	CASSFGTGRLDQPQHF	TGTGCCAGCAGTTTTGGGACAGGGAGATTGGATCAGCCCCAGCATTTT
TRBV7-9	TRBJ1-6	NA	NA	CASRYEGDSPLHF	TGTGCCAGCAGATACGAGGGAGATTCACCCCTCCACTTT
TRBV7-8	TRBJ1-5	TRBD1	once	CASSPEGQYSNQPQHF	TGTGCCAGCAGCCCCGAGGGACAGTATAGCAATCAGCCCCAGCATTTT
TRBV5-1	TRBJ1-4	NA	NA	CASREIGNHNEKLFF	TGCGCCAGCAGAGAAATCGGGAACCACAATGAAAAACTGTTTTTT
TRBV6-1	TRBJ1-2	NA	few	CASSALRGVLPNYGYTF	TGTGCCAGCAGTGCCCTCCGGGGTGTACTCCCTAACTATGGCTACACCTTC
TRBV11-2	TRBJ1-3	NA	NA	CASSLHSANGNTIYF	TGTGCCAGCAGCTTGCACTCTGCGAACGGAAACACCATATATTTT
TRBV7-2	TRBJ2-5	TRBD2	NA	CASSETSGAETQYF	TGTGCCAGCAGCGAAACTAGCGGGGCCGAGACCCAGTACTTC
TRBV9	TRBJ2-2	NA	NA	CASSVSGPNTGELFF	TGTGCCAGCAGCGTTAGCGGACCGAACACCGGGGAGCTGTTTTTT